This T cell receptor (beta chain) appears in the sequencing data of a study of metastatic and nonmetastatic thyroid tumors. No treatment of any kind had been given to any patient before thyroid surgery. Study findings and constraints: The reported finding was significantly higher TCR beta diversity in malignant thyroid tumors relative to benign nodules, in blood and tumor.

This CDR3 has 14 amino acids. V lost 7 bases to trimming and J lost 8 bases, with 20 bases between them. Germline CDR1 and CDR2: SEHNR and FQNEAQ (reference sequence). As processed by the authors: Built for papillary thyroid cancer, a distant-metastasis classifier drew on CDR3 differences across clinicopathological groups. TCRdb re-called the PCR reads via MiXCR. Here the V and J calls rest on TCRdb's processing, not on the authors' analysis. The data show about 50,000 clones, 20% seen once. Ten or more counts support this clone. Its antigen remains unknown. This TCR was sampled from a female donor with papillary thyroid cancer or a benign thyroid nodule (not recorded which). Some clones in this sample may be carry-over from other donors' samples. The sample comprised blood. The chain carries TRBV7-9 and TRBJ1-2, with D maybe TRBD1 (6 bases). The CDR3 is CASIIQGLQGGYTF. The CDR3 coding sequence is TGTGCCAGCATCATACAGGGCCTTCAGGGGGGCTACACCTTC.